These T cell receptor beta chains were read from a single sample in a study of cytomegalovirus exposure and HLA in healthy donors. The repertoire was sequenced with immunoSEQ multiplex PCR; TCRdb's copy has only in-frame clones and lacks some. This sample has 100,000 to 150,000 clones, with nearly 80% found just once. The sample was PBMCs. The receptors here all came from a middle-aged woman in good health and CMV-seronegative. Each CDR3 is given with its conserved first and last residue. The order of the fields is clone size, D gene, J gene, V gene, CDR3 DNA, CDR3 protein. A D gene is named only where the DNA matches it firmly. The size entry is marked missing in some rows and otherwise reads once, few, many or a size class.

>.|TRBD2|TRBJ2-1|TRBV5-1
TGCGCCAGCACTCCGGGGGGGGGTTACAATGAGCAGTTCTTC
CASTPGGGYNEQFF
>.|TRBD1|TRBJ1-5|TRBV6-6
TGTGCCAGCAGCTCCCGGGACAGGGGTGGCAATCAGCCCCAGCATTTT
CASSSRDRGGNQPQHF
>.|TRBD2|TRBJ2-1|TRBV4-1
TGCGCCAGCAGCCAAGGCCTAGCGGGAGGAGGTGCCTACAATGAGCAGTTCTTC
CASSQGLAGGGAYNEQFF
>.|TRBD1|TRBJ1-5|TRBV5-8
TGTGCCAGCAGGGACAGGACAGGGATTAATCAGCCCCAGCATTTT
CASRDRTGINQPQHF
>few|TRBD2|TRBJ2-1|TRBV6-4
TGTGCCAGCAGTGGGGCTAGCGGGAGCCGTGAGCAGTTCTTC
CASSGASGSREQFF
>.|.|TRBJ1-1|TRBV7-9
TGTTCCAGCAGCCCCGAGGGAAGGACTGAAGCTTTCTTT
CSSSPEGRTEAFF
>.|TRBD2|TRBJ2-7|TRBV15
TGTGCCACCAGCAGAGATCCGGGGGGGGAGCAGTACTTC
CATSRDPGGEQYF
>once|TRBD2|TRBJ2-5|TRBV7-6
TGTGCCAGCAGCTTAGAGGTAGCGGGAGGGCCAGTAGGGACCCAGTACTTC
CASSLEVAGGPVGTQYF
>.|.|TRBJ2-3|TRBV29-1
TGCAGCGTTGAAGGAGGATTAAGCACAGATACGCAGTATTTT
CSVEGGLSTDTQYF
>.|TRBD1|TRBJ1-1|TRBV10-2
TGCGCCAGCAGTACGGACAGGGCGAACACTGAAGCTTTCTTT
CASSTDRANTEAFF
>.|TRBD1|TRBJ2-2|TRBV7-9
TGTGCCATATCATTCCGGGACAGGGGGCACGGGGAGCTGTTTTTT
CAISFRDRGHGELFF
>.|TRBD1|TRBJ1-4|TRBV15
TGTGCCACCAGCAGAGATGCCACAGGGGGACCAACTAATGAAAAACTGTTTTTT
CATSRDATGGPTNEKLFF
>few|.|TRBJ2-7|TRBV7-9
TGTGCCAGCAGCCCCTACAGGCCTGGCTCCTACGAGCAGTACTTC
CASSPYRPGSYEQYF
>.|.|TRBJ2-1|TRBV21-1
TGTGCCAGCAGCCTGGGACTAGCGGGACTCGAGCAGTTCTTC
CASSLGLAGLEQFF
>few|TRBD2|TRBJ2-7|TRBV5-1
TGCGCCAGCAGCGGAACTAGCGGGAGCGAGCAGTACTTC
CASSGTSGSEQYF
>.|.|TRBJ2-1|TRBV28
TGTGCCAGCAGTTTAGGACTTGGTGAGCAGTTCTTC
CASSLGLGEQFF
>.|TRBD1|TRBJ2-1|TRBV9
TGTGCCAGCAGCGGGCGGGACAGGCAGATCTTAAATGAGCAGTTCTTC
CASSGRDRQILNEQFF
>.|.|TRBJ2-4|TRBV5-4
TGTGCCAGCAGCTCTCCCCTCGGGAGTGGTGAAAACATTCAGTACTTC
CASSSPLGSGENIQYF
>.|TRBD1|TRBJ2-3|TRBV7-9
TGTTCCAGCAGGTCAGAAAGACAGGGGACCACAGATACGCAGTATTTT
CSSRSERQGTTDTQYF
>.|TRBD2|TRBJ2-7|TRBV5-6
TGTGCCAGCACGTTCGGAGCGGGAGCCTACGAGCAGTACTTC
CASTFGAGAYEQYF
>.|TRBD1|TRBJ1-2|TRBV28
TGTGCCAGCTTTCCGGGACAGGGGAACGGCTACACCTTC
CASFPGQGNGYTF
>.|.|TRBJ2-6|TRBV2
TGTGCCAGCAGCGATAAGAGTAGCTCTGGGGCCAACGGCCTGACTTTC
CASSDKSSSGANGLTF
>.|.|TRBJ1-1|TRBV19
TGTGCCAGTAGTATCGGCCGGGTGAGGACTGAAGCTTTCTTT
CASSIGRVRTEAFF
>.|TRBD1|TRBJ1-3|TRBV19
TGTGCCAGCAAAACACAGGGGATCTCTGGAAACACCATATATTTT
CASKTQGISGNTIYF
>once|TRBD2|TRBJ2-7|TRBV11-2
TGTGCCAGCAGCTTTAGCGGGAGTGGATGGTACGAGCAGTACTTC
CASSFSGSGWYEQYF
>.|TRBD1|TRBJ1-1|TRBV11-1
TGTGCCAGCAGCTTTAACAGGGGAGAGGAAGCTTTCTTT
CASSFNRGEEAFF
>.|.|TRBJ2-7|TRBV10-3
TGTGCCACCGAGGACAGCTACTCCTACGAGCAGTACTTC
CATEDSYSYEQYF
>.|.|TRBJ1-2|TRBV5-1
TGCGCCAGCAGCTTAGGGGTCAGCTACTATGGCTACACCTTC
CASSLGVSYYGYTF
>.|.|TRBJ2-3|TRBV6-5
TGTGCCAGCAGTTACAGGGGGTGGAACACAGATACGCAGTATTTT
CASSYRGWNTDTQYF
>.|.|TRBJ2-7|TRBV15
TGTGCCACCAGCAGAGATCTCAGGAAGGAGCAGTACTTC
CATSRDLRKEQYF
>.|.|TRBJ2-6|TRBV28
TGTGCCAGCAGTTTAACCTCTGGGGCCAACGGCCTGACTTTC
CASSLTSGANGLTF
>.|TRBD2|TRBJ2-7|TRBV9
TGTGCCAGCAGCGTAGGGACTAGCGTTTACGAGCAGTACTTC
CASSVGTSVYEQYF
>once|TRBD1|TRBJ1-2|TRBV18
TGTGCCAGCTCCATAGGTCAGGGGGACTATGGCTACACCTTC
CASSIGQGDYGYTF
>.|.|TRBJ2-3|TRBV6-5
TGTGCCAGCAGTTACCCGGGAGACAGGGCCACAGATACGCAGTATTTT
CASSYPGDRATDTQYF
>once|TRBD2|TRBJ2-1|TRBV5-4
TGTGCCAGCAGCCCCCCGGGACTAGCGGCGAATGAGCAGTTCTTC
CASSPPGLAANEQFF
>.|.|TRBJ2-4|TRBV28
TGTGCCAGCAGTTCAATTACAGGGTCGCGTGGGAACATTCAGTACTTC
CASSSITGSRGNIQYF
>once|.|TRBJ2-3|TRBV4-1
TGCGCCAGCAGCCTGGTTAATCCGGCAGATACGCAGTATTTT
CASSLVNPADTQYF
>.|.|TRBJ1-1|TRBV6-5
TGTGCCAGCCTAGGAGGGACTGAAGCTTTCTTT
CASLGGTEAFF
>.|.|TRBJ1-4|TRBV5-6
TGTGCCAGCAGCTTGGGGAGGGTGTCCGAAAAACTGTTTTTT
CASSLGRVSEKLFF
>.|.|TRBJ1-2|TRBV19
TGTGCCAGTAGACAGGGCTCTAACTATGGCTACACCTTC
CASRQGSNYGYTF
>.|TRBD2|TRBJ2-7|TRBV7-2
TGTGCCAGCAGCCCGGGACTAGCGTCGGCCTACGAGCAGTACTTC
CASSPGLASAYEQYF
>.|.|TRBJ2-7|TRBV27
TGTGCCAGCAGTTGGAGGGAGGCAGGTTACGAGCAGTACTTC
CASSWREAGYEQYF
>.|.|TRBJ1-2|TRBV2
TGTGCCAGCAGTTCCCCCCGGGACATCTATGGCTACACCTTC
CASSSPRDIYGYTF
>.|.|TRBJ1-5|TRBV18
TGTGCCAGCTCACAACAGGGTGGCCAGCCCCAGCATTTT
CASSQQGGQPQHF
>once|.|TRBJ2-7|TRBV9
TGTGCCAGCAGCGTAGATCTGGATGCGGCCTACGAGCAGTACTTC
CASSVDLDAAYEQYF
>.|.|TRBJ2-3|TRBV21-1
TGTGCCAGCAGCAAAGAAAACGGGGAAGATACGCAGTATTTT
CASSKENGEDTQYF
>.|.|TRBJ2-5|TRBV5-1
TGCGCCAGCAGCTCCCCTCTAGGCCAAGAGACCCAGTACTTC
CASSSPLGQETQYF
>.|.|TRBJ1-5|TRBV28
TGTGCCAGCAATGGAGGGGCCAATCAGCCCCAGCATTTT
CASNGGANQPQHF
>.|.|TRBJ1-4|TRBV18
TGTGCCAGCTCACGGAGGGGCGAAAAACTGTTTTTT
CASSRRGEKLFF
>.|TRBD1|TRBJ1-5|TRBV7-9
TGTGCCAGCAGCTTAGGGACAGGGGACTGGGGTCAGCCCCAGCATTTT
CASSLGTGDWGQPQHF
>.|TRBD1|TRBJ2-7|TRBV18
TGTGCCAGCTCACTCTTCACTGCCGGGACAGGGTCCTACGAGCAGTACTTC
CASSLFTAGTGSYEQYF
>.|.|TRBJ2-3|TRBV11-1
TGTGCCAGCAGCCTTTCCCTCACAGATACGCAGTATTTT
CASSLSLTDTQYF
>.|.|TRBJ1-5|TRBV6-6
TGTGCCAGCAGTTACTCGGGGGGAGATAATCAGCCCCAGCATTTT
CASSYSGGDNQPQHF
>.|.|TRBJ1-2|TRBV16
TGTGCCAGCAGCCAATACTACCCGGGAAGGCACTATGGCTACACCTTC
CASSQYYPGRHYGYTF
>.|TRBD2|TRBJ2-3|TRBV7-9
TGTGCCAGCAGCCCCGGGGCGGGAGGTTCAGATACGCAGTATTTT
CASSPGAGGSDTQYF